This TCR beta chain was recovered during a study of identical twins (dated by TCRdb to between 2015 and 2016). For the wider study: To test whether fetal clonotypes persist, this study deep-sequenced TCR alpha and beta repertoires from monozygotic twins, from unrelated adults of various ages, and from cord blood. To rule out contamination, replicate twin experiments were performed at different times with different library preparation protocols. What the work shows at the level of the full study, not this receptor alone: Because the same donors could not be followed over many years, conclusions were based on cross-sectional statistical analysis. Zero-insertion analyses could be partly confounded by invariant T cells such as MAIT and iNKT, although diverse VJ usage argued against such confounding for most clonotypes. The excess sharing between twins in beta out-of-frame sequences was weaker because fewer shared sequences reduced the signal-to-noise ratio. Abundant cord blood beta clonotypes had fewer insertions, young adult naive repertoires showed a similar but weaker trend, and memory repertoires showed no such trend. In monozygotic twins, out-of-frame TCR alpha sharing was systematically underestimated by recombination models, although the models agreed with sharing between unrelated individuals. Compared with coincidental sharing between unrelated individuals, out-of-frame TCR alpha sequences shared between twins had an excess of sequences with low generation probability.

The CDR3 measures 12 amino acids from cysteine to phenylalanine. Kept here is only the CDR3 DNA, which spans 36 bases and is read in frame from base 1. CDR1 and CDR2, per the germline V gene, are KGHSH and LQKENI. After removal of 8 bases from V and 3 bases from J, the junction retains 3 bases not matched to a gene. With regard to this clonotype: Its antigen remains unidentified. No base quality information exists; no much larger clone differs at one position.

Every donor in the study was a healthy Caucasian. The twin cohort consisted of three pairs of female monozygotic twins, all aged about 18 to 30 years. Peripheral blood mononuclear cells were used as the source from which RNA for TCR libraries was isolated. The library was prepared using 5' RACE. The data were produced on an Illumina HiSeq 2000. A universal primer binding site was added through template switching, and the final cDNA carried a unique molecular identifier so that TCR cDNA molecules could be counted accurately. Specific primers in the conserved constant-segment region were used to synthesize first-strand cDNA for the TCR alpha and beta chains. To control for contamination, every cDNA library carried two barcodes: a SMART-Mk sample barcode plus Illumina barcodes. Two successive PCR steps introduced TruSeq adapter sequences along with Illumina sample barcodes. Sequencing of the TCR alpha and beta cDNA libraries was done on the Illumina HiSeq platform using custom primers. In the authors' own workflow: Raw reads were processed with MiGEC to extract unique molecular identifiers, and MiXCR was used to determine CDR3 positions. For each individual, recombination models were inferred using an EM algorithm with the repgenHMM and IGoR tools. Shared clonotype analysis was performed with the tcR package in R, normalizing sharing by the product of cloneset sizes. Out-of-frame nonproductive sequences were analyzed to study raw recombination free of thymic and clonal selection effects. The public sequencing data were trimmed at Q25 with fastp and processed into clonotypes with MiXCR by TCRdb, which kept only in-frame beta chains. Rows matching on CDR3 protein sequence are summarized as one entry with the most common DNA and genes. The V and J calls shown here were made by TCRdb, not taken from the authors' results. Recorded for this sample are roughly 690,000 distinct CDR3 sequences; over 20% of them occurred a single time. The ten largest clonotypes hold approximately 4.3% of the sample.

These data were likewise used in another study, on T cells expressing NK-cell markers. Per that second paper: Three sorted T-cell subsets (CD3+CD56+NKG2C+, CD3+CD56+NKG2C- and CD3+CD56-NKG2C+) from roughly 8 donors had their TCR beta-chain repertoires profiled. Among the eight sequenced donors, only one was HCMV-seronegative, while the other seven were HCMV-seropositive. To restrict sorting to alphabetaTCR-expressing T cells, an anti-gammadeltaTCR antibody was added in several experiments. In more than five donors, the dominant CD3+CD56+NKG2C+ clonotypes ranked among the top 10 CD8+ clonotypes, making up roughly 1.0-8% of CD8+ T cells. Those dominant clonotypes were again the most abundant among CD3+CD56-NKG2C+ cells in a handful of donors, at about 28.3-65%. Whether the expanded NKG2C-expressing T cell clones were specific for HCMV antigens remained unclear. All eight donors whose samples were sequenced were randomly selected healthy volunteers, three of them men and five women. A commercial ELISA kit detecting HCMV-specific IgG in serum was used to determine HCMV serostatus. For several donors, unsorted PBMC were also used to sequence bulk peripheral blood T-cell repertoires. MIGEC handled demultiplexing of the reads and grouping by UMI, while MiTCR was used to assemble and quantify clonotypes. Only TCR cDNA sequences supported by at least two reads were kept to exclude erroneous sequences. The tcR package was used for downstream repertoire analysis, and clonotypes were matched across fractions by CDR3 nucleotide sequence plus V segment. VDJmatch was used to annotate antigen specificity against VDJdb, with one amino acid substitution in CDR3 allowed.

The receptor chain draws on TRBV18 and TRBJ1-1; 7 central bases correspond to TRBD1. Specimen: PBMCs. The clonotype was recovered from a woman under 30 in good health. The bases read TGTGCCAGCGTGCAGGGGGACACTGAAGCTTTCTTT. This is translated as CASVQGDTEAFF.